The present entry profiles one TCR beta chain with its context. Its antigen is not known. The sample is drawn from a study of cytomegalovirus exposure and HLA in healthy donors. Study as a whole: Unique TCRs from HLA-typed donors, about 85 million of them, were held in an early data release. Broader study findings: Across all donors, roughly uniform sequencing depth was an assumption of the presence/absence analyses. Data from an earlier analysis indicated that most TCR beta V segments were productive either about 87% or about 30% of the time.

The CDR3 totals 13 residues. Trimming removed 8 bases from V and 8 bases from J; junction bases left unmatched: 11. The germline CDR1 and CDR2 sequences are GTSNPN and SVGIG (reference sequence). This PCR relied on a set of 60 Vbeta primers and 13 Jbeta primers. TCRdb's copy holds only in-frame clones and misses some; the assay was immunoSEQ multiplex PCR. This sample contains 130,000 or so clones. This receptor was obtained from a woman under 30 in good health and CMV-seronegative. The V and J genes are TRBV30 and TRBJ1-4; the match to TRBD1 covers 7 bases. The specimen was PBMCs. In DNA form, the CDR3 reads TGTGCCGAGAGAACAGGGGCCCAAGAAAAACTGTTTTTT. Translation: CAERTGAQEKLFF.